The 21 T cell receptor beta chains below come from one sample, sequenced in a study of T cell responses to AZD1222 COVID-19 vaccine. TCRdb keeps only in-frame clones here, not all; method: immunoSEQ multiplex PCR. The data hold 70,000 to 90,000 clones, with around 73% observed a single time. Here the sequenced sample was peripheral blood, taken on day 0 of AZD1222 vaccination. The receptors were sampled from an adult in good health.

V gene TRBV4-3 combines with J gene TRBJ2-2, with unresolved D. Trimming shortened V by 1 base and J by 1 base, and 7 bases separated the two germline ends. Germline-derived CDR1 and CDR2 are LGHNA and YSLEER. The CDR3 runs 15 residues. This CDR3 reads CASSQGTLNTGELFF. The CDR3 coding sequence is TGCGCCAGCAGCCAAGGGACCCTGAACACCGGGGAGCTGTTTTTT.

The chain joins TRBV5-1 to TRBJ1-2, with TRBD1 as a possible D gene (6 bases). Looked up from germline, CDR1 is SGHRS and CDR2 is YFSETQ. The CDR3 is 12 amino acids. With 5 bases removed from V and 9 bases from J, the gap between germline ends came to 14 bases. CDR3 DNA: TGCGCCAGCAGAACCTCGACAGGAAGCTACACCTTC. It specifies CASRTSTGSYTF.

The chain is built from TRBV13 and TRBJ1-1; no firm D call. Germline CDR1 and CDR2: PRHDT and FYEKMQ (reference sequence). V was shortened by 3 bases and J by 0 bases, with 11 bases between the two germline ends. CDR3 length equals 15 residues. CDR3 amino acids: CASSLRALLNTEAFF. In nucleotides, the CDR3 is TGTGCCAGCAGCTTGAGAGCTCTCTTGAACACTGAAGCTTTCTTT.

The sample holds a few counts of this clone. This rearrangement joins TRBV11-2 to TRBJ1-1; D not certain. This CDR3 spans 14 amino acids. The ends were cut back, 4 bases at V and 0 bases at J, with 9 bases in the middle. Germline lookup yields CDR1 SGHAT and CDR2 FQNNGV. This chain's CDR3 is CASSYTTMNTEAFF. CDR3 coding DNA: TGTGCCAGCAGCTACACGACCATGAACACTGAAGCTTTCTTT.

This clone was counted only a few times. This chain links TRBV4-2 with TRBJ2-1; D tentatively fits TRBD1 or TRBD2 (5 bases each). The germline CDR1 and CDR2 sequences are LGHNA and YNFKEQ. The length of the CDR3 is 13 residues. Trimming took 2 bases from V and 10 from J, leaving 12 bases between them. The DNA for the CDR3 is TGTGCCAGCAGCCAATCCGGGGCCGGGGAGCAGTTCTTC. Amino acid sequence: CASSQSGAGEQFF.

Ten or more counts support this clone. The genes are TRBV19 and TRBJ2-2, with D possibly matching TRBD1 (6 bases). In germline, CDR1 is LNHDA, CDR2 SQIVND (reference sequence). Trimming shortened V by 3 bases and J by 8 bases, and 13 bases separated the two germline ends. The CDR3 covers 14 residues. The CDR3 spells CASSIPRGAGELFF. Here the CDR3 DNA reads TGTGCCAGTAGTATCCCCAGGGGTGCTGGGGAGCTGTTTTTT.

The gene calls are TRBV4-1 and TRBJ1-1; D is uncertain. V was trimmed by 0 bases and J by 5 bases, leaving 10 bases between them. The CDR3 loop spans 14 amino acids. Germline V CDR1 and CDR2: MGHRA, YSYEKL. DNA of the CDR3: TGCGCCAGCAGCCAAGATCGTCGGAGGACTGAAGCTTTCTTT. Its protein product is CASSQDRRRTEAFF.

V gene TRBV19 combines with J gene TRBJ2-5; D possibly corresponds to TRBD2 (7 bases). The CDR3 totals 14 residues. Germline V gene sequence: CDR1 LNHDA, CDR2 SQIVND (reference sequence). Trimming shortened V by 4 bases and J by 3 bases, and 12 bases separated the two germline ends. The CDR3 sequence: CASSRGGLKETQYF. The DNA of the CDR3 is TGTGCCAGTAGTAGGGGGGGCTTGAAAGAGACCCAGTACTTC.

This chain uses TRBV12-3 or TRBV12-4 with TRBJ2-1; D unresolved. The V end was cut by 1 base, the J end by 12 bases, with 10 bases between. The CDR3 runs 12 residues. The CDR3 DNA is TGTGCCAGCAGTTTAGAAGCCCCGGCGCAGTTCTTC. It codes for CASSLEAPAQFF.

The chain combines TRBV15 with TRBJ2-5; weak D call: TRBD2 (7 bases). The CDR3 contains 17 residues. V was trimmed by 0 bases and J by 4 bases, leaving 18 bases between them. CDR1 is LNHNV, CDR2 YYDKDF, per germline (reference sequence). The DNA of the CDR3 is TGTGCCACCAGCAGAGATCCGGGGGGAGGGGGACGAGAGACCCAGTACTTC. Translation: CATSRDPGGGGRETQYF.

The sample holds a few counts of this clone. The J gene is TRBJ2-7, the V gene TRBV19; TRBD2 matches 12 bases. The CDR3 extends over 14 amino acids. J lost 3 bases, V lost 6 bases, and 3 bases had no gene match. Germline V gene data show CDR1 as LNHDA and CDR2 as SQIVND (reference sequence). DNA for the CDR3: TGTGCCAGTAGCCGACTAGCGGGAGTCTACGAGCAGTACTTC. Translating it yields CASSRLAGVYEQYF.

This clone was counted once. The CDR3 DNA reads as TGCAGCGTTGAAGATGGACCCCCCTATGGCTACACCTTC. It yields the protein CSVEDGPPYGYTF. The chain combines TRBV29-1 with TRBJ1-2; the D is unclear. Trimming left V 0 bases short and J 4 bases short, with 9 bases between. CDR3 length equals 13 residues. Germline V gene lookup returns CDR1 SQVTM and CDR2 ANQGSEA.

This chain uses TRBV4-1 with TRBJ2-3; TRBD2 aligns across 11 bases. Germline V gene data show CDR1 as MGHRA and CDR2 as YSYEKL. The length of the CDR3 is 15 residues. V shed 1 base and J 5 bases; nucleotides not matched to a gene: 2. The CDR3, as DNA: TGCGCCAGCAGCCAAGTTAGCGGGGGGGGAGATACGCAGTATTTT. Protein product: CASSQVSGGGDTQYF.

V gene TRBV11-2 combines with J gene TRBJ2-7; D possibly corresponds to TRBD2 (5 bases). Germline-derived CDR1 and CDR2 are SGHAT and FQNNGV. The CDR3 is made up of 13 amino acids. V shed 2 bases and J shed 2 bases, with 7 bases lying between them. As DNA, the CDR3 is TGTGCCAGCAGCTTACCGGGAACCTACGAGCAGTACTTC. Amino acid sequence: CASSLPGTYEQYF. Together with reference TRBV11-2 and TRBJ2-7, the CDR3 gives the full variable domain: EAGVAQSPRYKIIEKRQSVAFWCNPISGHATLYWYQQILGQGPKLLIQFQNNGVVDDSQLPKDRFSAERLKGVDSTLKIQPAKLEDSAVYLCASSLPGTYEQYFGPGTRLTVT.

This sequence joins TRBV4-1 and TRBJ2-6, with 10 positions matching TRBD2. The V and J ends lost 0 bases and 2 bases, in that order; junction bases with no gene match: 7. CDR1 MGHRA and CDR2 YSYEKL come from the germline V gene. This CDR3 contains 19 residues. CDR3 in amino acids: CASSQEGAGGPPGANVLTF. For the CDR3, the DNA is TGCGCCAGCAGCCAAGAGGGAGCGGGAGGGCCTCCTGGGGCCAACGTCCTGACTTTC.

CDR3 nucleotide sequence: TGTGCCAGCAGGGATAGACTAGGGGGTAATGAGCAGTTCTTC. It translates to CASRDRLGGNEQFF. V gene TRBV6-5 combines with J gene TRBJ2-1, with D perhaps given as TRBD1 or TRBD2 (6 bases each). CDR3 length: 14 amino acids. Deletions cut 6 bases from V and 7 bases from J, with 16 bases between. Germline values: CDR1 MNHEY, CDR2 SVGAGI.

The chain has TRBV7-2 and TRBJ2-7, with 7 bases matching TRBD2. CDR3 size: 16 residues. V lost 1 base, J lost 1 base, and 7 bases stayed unmatched. CDR1 is SGHTA and CDR2 is FQGNSA in the germline V gene. The CDR3 region is CASSLDASGRSYEQYF. The CDR3 nucleotides read TGTGCCAGCAGCTTAGACGCTAGCGGTCGATCCTACGAGCAGTACTTC.

This sequence joins TRBV5-1 and TRBJ1-2; D ambiguous. Trimming stripped 0 bases from V and 6 bases from J, with 9 bases between. Germline-derived CDR1 and CDR2 are SGHRS and YFSETQ. The length of the CDR3 is 13 residues. This CDR3 is CASSLGTANGYTF. CDR3 sequence (DNA): TGCGCCAGCAGCTTGGGTACAGCAAATGGCTACACCTTC.

The rearrangement joins TRBV5-6 to TRBJ1-1; D is possibly TRBD1 (6 bases). The CDR3 runs 14 residues. Trimming removed 0 bases from V and 6 bases from J, with 12 bases in between. The germline gives CDR1 SGHDT, CDR2 YYEEEE. The CDR3 DNA reads as TGTGCCAGCAGCTTGGCAGGGGAGTACGCTGAAGCTTTCTTT. This codes for CASSLAGEYAEAFF.

J is TRBJ2-6 and V is TRBV3-1 (or the pseudogene TRBV3-2), with D maybe TRBD2 (5 bases). Per the germline V gene, CDR1 is LGHDT and CDR2 is YNNKEL (reference sequence). V lost 1 base and J lost 0, with 10 bases in between. This CDR3 has 17 residues. Here the CDR3 DNA reads TGTGCCAGCAGCCAAGGTGCCGGGAACTCTGGGGCCAACGTCCTGACTTTC. Translated: CASSQGAGNSGANVLTF.

This clone was seen a few times. The rearrangement links TRBV24-1 to TRBJ2-5, with a weak D call TRBD1 (5 bases). The CDR3 length is 16 residues. Trimming shortened V by 3 bases and J by 6 bases, and 19 bases separated the two germline ends. Germline loops: CDR1 KGHDR, CDR2 SFDVKD. The CDR3 DNA reads TGTGCCACCAGTGATAGTCCAAGGGGTGTTGAGCAGACCCAGTACTTC. Residues: CATSDSPRGVEQTQYF.